This TCR beta chain was captured by sequencing in a study of cytomegalovirus exposure and HLA in healthy donors. On the study more broadly: Genetic ancestry analysis placed under 90% of the 300 to 500 donors that were genotyped in the Caucasian-associated cluster.

Study results and limitations: TCR beta chain V- and J-gene trimming was linked, in a later analysis, to a missense variant in DCLRE1C. Because they were indistinguishable, some V segments, including TRBV6-2 and TRBV6-3, were excluded. There were several of the most significant clusters that appeared linked to common viral pathogens in a later analysis.

PCR employed 60 Vbeta and 13 Jbeta primers. TCRdb's copy holds only in-frame clones and misses some; the assay was immunoSEQ multiplex PCR. The sample records about 160,000 clones, around 90% being singletons. Regarding this clone: What it binds is unknown.

CDR1 and CDR2 (germline): MNHNY, SVGAGI (reference sequence). V was pared by 7 bases and J by 1 base, with 7 bases of the junction left unmatched. The CDR3 is made up of 15 amino acids. Input material: PBMCs. The J gene is TRBJ2-3, the V gene TRBV6-6, with 8 positions matching TRBD1. This clonotype was obtained from a woman in her twenties or thirties in good health and CMV-seronegative. CDR3 sequence: CASTPPGQGTDTQYF. CDR3 coding DNA: TGTGCCAGCACCCCCCCGGGACAGGGCACAGATACGCAGTATTTT.